Sequencing of this TCR beta chain was carried out in a study of shared clonotypes between healthy human individuals (dated by TCRdb to about 2020). Background on the whole study: A couple of women and a few men aged 18 to 49 years were included in the cohort. For each donor, CD4 naive and CD4 memory were each given three plates, CD8 naive was given two plates, and CD8 memory was given one plate. Blood TCR repertoires of several healthy adults were deeply sequenced to estimate repertoire size and the extent of clonotype sharing between individuals. Libraries were prepared and TCR repertoires were sequenced by different laboratories using diverse techniques, in order to increase sequencing depth and limit assay-specific biases. Between about 0.85 and 9.5 billion PBMCs per donor were obtained by leukapheresis. Broader findings and caveats from the paper: Estimated clonotype richness was generally larger for naive than for memory subsets. Rarefaction of sorted-subset datasets indicated incomplete sequencing despite the large sequencing depth. The genetic and exposure-history diversity represented was limited by the small number of donors. Across a few donors, roughly 5.4% of naive CD4, approximately 3.6% of naive CD8, around 2.1% of memory CD4, and approximately 0.4% of memory CD8 clonotypes were shared. Pairwise subsampling led to the expectation that sequencing depth would affect the degree of clonotype sharing among donors. Sampling was restricted to blood, and TCR repertoires in tissue are likely to differ from TCR repertoires in blood. Clonotypes shared by all four sorted-subset donors showed higher generation probabilities than non-shared clonotypes.

Sequences SGHVS (CDR1) and FQNEAQ (CDR2) are obtained from the germline V gene. The CDR3 covers 17 residues, taking in both the cysteine and the phenylalanine. The DNA shown is the 51-base CDR3, in frame from base 1. V drops 0 bases and J drops 0 bases, leaving 12 bases in between. CD8 naive samples were obtained by positive selection for CCR7 among CD45RO-negative cells, yielding a CD45RA+CCR7+ population from which TemRA cells were excluded. The donors were healthy, HIV-negative adults who had no recently reported acute infections or vaccinations. Only Caucasian adults living in Nashville, Tennessee, USA were represented among the donors. Blood was collected by leukapheresis, and PBMCs were isolated by Ficoll-Histopaque density gradient centrifugation and then cryopreserved in liquid nitrogen vapor phase. Analytical flow cytometry was used to check the purity and quantity of every magnetically sorted T cell population. Genomic DNA was isolated from every sorted fraction and measured by UV absorbance on a Nanodrop 2000c.

TCR CDR3 regions were amplified from genomic DNA by multiplex PCR using the deep immunoSEQ assay. For each cell subset, the extracted genomic DNA was distributed evenly across all wells of several immunoSEQ 96-well plates, and each plate served as one replicate. For sorted subsets, roughly 0.2 ug genomic DNA, equal to approximately 30,000 T cell genomes, was loaded into each replicate PCR. The purified libraries were quantified using a Qubit 3.0 fluorometer, sized with a Bioanalyzer 2100, and then quantified again using the KAPA Library Quantification kit. A separate single-read 150-cycle Illumina NextSeq 550 flow cell was used to sequence each immunoSEQ 96-well plate. As for the original processing: Because only junctional sequences without quality scores were contained in the immunoSEQ output, filtering matching that applied to full-length reads could not be performed. To assign V/J genes and CDR3, sequences were annotated using PyIR, a Python wrapper for IgBLAST v1.9, with IMGT germline references. Reads with weak V/J assignments (E-value above 1e-6), missing CDR3, stop codons, out-of-frame junctions, or ambiguous translated residues were removed. V3J clonotypes were defined as sequences sharing an identical inferred V gene, J gene, and CDR3 amino acid sequence. Percentage overlap between repertoires was computed as shared unique clonotypes divided by the size of the smaller repertoire. RTK rarefaction, the Chao1 estimator, and Recon v2.1 estimates of unobserved clonotypes were used to assess repertoire richness. Generation probabilities for all TCRbeta clonotypes obtained by the gDNA method from a handful of donors were computed using OLGA. The source is immuneACCESS, and TCRdb retained only in-frame sequences with V and J called. Part of the clones is not carried over; for the studies checked, unresolved V genes explain less than half of this, and the remainder is unexplained. Clonal size and the V and J genes are those of that table, whereas D and trimming came from the DNA. This sample is represented by millions of clones; approximately 95% of them were singletons. The ten most abundant clones make up around 1.1% of the sample.

This clone is a singleton in its sample. No cognate antigen has been identified for it. The input lacks base qualities; no much larger clone sits a single base away. Sequencing was carried out using naive CD8+ T cells sorted from blood. The intended sense of this specimen's cell subset or site label: CD45RA+CCR7+. This clonotype was sampled from a man younger than 35 in good health. This sequence uses TRBV7-8 and TRBJ1-3; a confident D gene designation cannot be given. The nucleotides read TGTGCCAGCAGCTTAGCCACAGTGTCCCGCTCTGGAAACACCATATATTTT. This yields the protein CASSLATVSRSGNTIYF.